The present T cell receptor beta chain was sequenced within a study of PD-1 blockade in classical Hodgkin lymphoma. Overall study results and limits: CD4+ TCR diversity, unlike CD8+, climbed significantly by C4D1. Possibly reflecting disease activity or prior therapy, repertoire differences have causes that remain undefined. Whoever responded completely had baseline diversity much like that seen in newly diagnosed patients.

V dropped 1 base and J dropped 2; count of bases not matched to a gene: 4. The germline V gene encodes CDR1 SNHLY and CDR2 FYNNEI. The CDR3 spans 16 residues. A word on this clone: Its target is not known.

Time point defined: cycle 4 day 1 (C4D1), after more than five weeks of nivolumab. Brentuximab vedotin exposure varied among the patients, all of whom had relapsed after autologous stem cell transplantation. From thawed PBMCs, magnetic negative selection was used to isolate the CD8+ T cells. Best response was recorded as complete response, partial response or progressive disease. This table comes from immunoSEQ multiplex PCR, and its TCRdb copy is limited to in-frame clones, with some not included. Of more than 8,000 clones listed, approximately 80% are singletons. The specimen was CD8+ T cells from blood, collected before the fourth cycle of nivolumab. The clonotype was recovered from a human donor with classical Hodgkin lymphoma. The J gene is TRBJ2-2, the V gene TRBV2; 7 positions agree with TRBD2. CDR3 amino acids: CASSEVPGGNTGELFF. As DNA, the CDR3 is TGTGCCAGCAGTGAAGTACCGGGGGGTAACACCGGGGAGCTGTTTTTT.